This record concerns one T cell receptor (beta chain) sequence. The antigen this receptor binds is unknown. No much larger clone is present one base from it, and per-base qualities are unavailable. The data derive from a study of T cell responses to AZD1222 COVID-19 vaccine (dated by TCRdb to about 2021). Notes on the research overall: TCR sequencing was performed for roughly 250 trial participants, of whom some 200 were given two doses of AZD1222 and approximately 25 were given two doses of MenACWY control vaccine. Enrollment into the trials was organized by age into subgroups of 18-55, 56-69 and 70-plus years, and those subgroups contained 148, 28 and 57 TCR-sequenced participants, respectively.

Interpreted using the paper, the time point label stands for: about 28 days (+/-7) after the second vaccine dose. AZD1222 recipients whose second dose came at about 4 weeks and those whose second dose came at about 12 weeks were combined into one group, since spike-specific TCR depth and breadth did not differ between the two schedules. Samples from vaccinated people were obtained from the UK trials COV001 and COV002, which included a single-blind randomized controlled phase 2/3 trial of AZD1222 (ChAdOx1 nCoV-19) in healthy adults. For TCRbeta chain sequencing, PBMC samples were collected from trial participants at day 0 and at day 28 after the second dose. The CDR3 regions of human TCRbeta chains were subjected to immunosequencing. The authors' analysis ran thus. TCRs in the repertoires were compared against a reference library of SARS-CoV-2-specific TCRs that had been generated with the MIRA antigen-specificity platform. Breadth was defined as the fraction of unique TCRs that were SARS-CoV-2-associated, and depth was defined as the fraction of total T cells that were SARS-CoV-2-associated. Using the MIRA data, each spike-specific TCR was assigned both to the spike region to which the TCR was reactive and to a CD4 or CD8 class. Log10-transformed breadth and depth values were compared by one-way ANOVA with Sidak's multiple comparisons tests. TCRdb obtained this table from immuneACCESS and retained in-frame rearrangements with V and J assigned. These tables miss some clones; where compared with another copy, unresolved V genes account for less than half of the shortfall, and the remainder is unexplained. The D gene and trimming were derived from the DNA, and the V and J assignments and clone size from that table. The sample profile shows about 81,000 clones; roughly 86% of them were found once. The top ten clonotypes cover approximately 5.6% of the sample.

Results the study describes overall, beyond this receptor: CD4 TCRs associated with the vaccine covered the entire spike protein, and the dominant responses were in regions 160-218 and 743-854. Epitopes outside the regions mutated in the B.1.351 and B.1.1.7 variants were reportedly recognized by nearly half of the unique spike-specific TCRs. Most participants were white British and females outnumbered males, and the authors suggested that clonal diversity may have been underestimated. In the small 56-69-year group, the increase in depth fell short of significance, most likely because of low power. Conclusions about previously exposed vaccinees were limited because only five to seven AZD1222 recipients were SARS-CoV-2 seropositive at baseline. After two AZD1222 doses, spike-specific TCR breadth and depth were significantly higher than at day 0 and than in MenACWY recipients. Because no samples from the day 14 peak response were available, repertoires could be characterized only after the peak T cell response.

The sequence derives from an adult who received the AZD1222 COVID-19 vaccine. Here the sequenced sample was peripheral blood, taken 28 days after the second AZD1222 dose.

The nucleotide sequence reads TGTGCCAGCAGTTTACGGACCACTGAAGCTTTCTTT. The translation is CASSLRTTEAFF. The rearranged segments are TRBV28 and TRBJ1-1; the D gene cannot be named for sure. CDR1 MDHEN and CDR2 SYDVKM are derived from the germline V gene. The CDR3 goes from the cysteine to the phenylalanine over 12 residues. Only the CDR3 DNA stays, 36 bases, in frame from base 1. The V and J ends are trimmed by 2 bases and 4 bases, leaving 5 bases between them.